This T cell receptor beta chain came from a study of OX40 agonist ivuxolimab in advanced cancers. Study observations and caveats: Averaging showed that CD8+ T cells had more expanded clones than CD4+ did.

Germline lookup yields CDR1 SEHNR and CDR2 FQNEAQ (reference sequence). CDR3 size: 18 residues. V gave up 5 bases and J gave up 1 base; unmatched junction bases: 16. TCRdb's copy holds only in-frame clones and misses some; the assay was immunoSEQ multiplex PCR. Altogether tens of thousands of clones are present, 81% being singletons, with the ten largest covering over 1.3%. Points on this clone: What it binds is unknown.

This receptor was obtained from an adult with an advanced solid tumor such as melanoma, head and neck, liver or kidney cancer. Specimen: CD4+ or CD8+ T cells sorted from blood, collected in a trial of the OX40 agonist ivuxolimab. The chain has TRBV7-9 and TRBJ1-1; 7 nucleotides align to TRBD1. The CDR3 sequence: CASSDKYLARGRNTEAFF. CDR3 DNA sequence: TGTGCCAGCAGCGATAAGTACCTCGCTAGGGGGCGGAACACTGAAGCTTTCTTT.